Presented here are 5 T cell receptor beta chains from one specimen sequenced in a study of T cells after yellow fever vaccination. TCRdb recomputed calls from the 5' RACE reads with MiXCR, one row per CDR3 protein. The data show 200,000 to 300,000 distinct CDR3 sequences, approximately 3.5% seen once. The specimen comprised PBMCs, sampled 15 days after the yellow fever booster vaccination. The source of these receptors is a man aged 18 to 29 who received the YFV17D yellow fever vaccine.

At least ten counts were recorded for this clonotype. This chain uses TRBV6-6 with TRBJ1-6; tentatively, D is TRBD1 (6 bases). V was clipped by 7 bases and J by 11 bases, with 15 bases between them. Germline V gene sequence: CDR1 MNHNY, CDR2 SVGAGI (reference sequence). CDR3 length: 13 residues. The CDR3 is CASTIQGGPPLHF. The CDR3 DNA sequence: TGTGCCAGCACTATACAGGGAGGGCCACCCCTCCACTTT.

This clonotype occurred a few times. The chain uses TRBV5-4 and TRBJ1-4; TRBD1 matches 7 bases. V was clipped by 4 bases and J by 5 bases; unmatched bases: 5. Germline CDR1 SGHNT, CDR2 YYREEE (reference sequence). The CDR3 loop spans 14 amino acids. CDR3 sequence (DNA): TGTGCCAGCAGCCAGGGACAGAAAAATGAAAAACTGTTTTTT. Translated, it gives CASSQGQKNEKLFF.

This clonotype was observed at least ten times. The chain joins TRBV7-8 to TRBJ2-7, with a tentative D call TRBD2 (5 bases). The CDR3 has 13 amino acids. Germline V gives CDR1 SGHVS, CDR2 FQNEAQ. V was cut by 5 bases and J by 4 bases, with 12 bases left in between. The CDR3 protein is CASSQPGLYEQYV. CDR3 nucleotides: TGTGCCAGCAGCCAGCCAGGACTTTACGAGCAGTACGTC.

This clonotype came up a few times. V gene TRBV7-9 combines with J gene TRBJ1-4; tentative D call: TRBD1 (5 bases). Germline V CDR1 and CDR2: SEHNR, FQNEAQ (reference sequence). The CDR3 consists of 15 residues. Trimming took off 7 bases at V and 7 bases at J, with 19 bases between the two ends. The CDR3 region has the DNA TGTGCCAGCAACAACTATCGGAGGGGTTTTGAAAAACTGTTTTTT. It codes for CASNNYRRGFEKLFF.

This clonotype was counted at least ten times. The chain combines TRBV6-4 with TRBJ1-6; D not certain. V was clipped by 3 bases and J by 8 bases, with 14 bases between them. CDR3 length: 15 residues. From germline, CDR1 is MRHNA and CDR2 SNTAGT. This chain's CDR3 is CASSDPAERDSPLHF. The DNA of the CDR3 is TGTGCCAGCAGTGATCCGGCGGAACGGGATTCACCCCTCCACTTT.